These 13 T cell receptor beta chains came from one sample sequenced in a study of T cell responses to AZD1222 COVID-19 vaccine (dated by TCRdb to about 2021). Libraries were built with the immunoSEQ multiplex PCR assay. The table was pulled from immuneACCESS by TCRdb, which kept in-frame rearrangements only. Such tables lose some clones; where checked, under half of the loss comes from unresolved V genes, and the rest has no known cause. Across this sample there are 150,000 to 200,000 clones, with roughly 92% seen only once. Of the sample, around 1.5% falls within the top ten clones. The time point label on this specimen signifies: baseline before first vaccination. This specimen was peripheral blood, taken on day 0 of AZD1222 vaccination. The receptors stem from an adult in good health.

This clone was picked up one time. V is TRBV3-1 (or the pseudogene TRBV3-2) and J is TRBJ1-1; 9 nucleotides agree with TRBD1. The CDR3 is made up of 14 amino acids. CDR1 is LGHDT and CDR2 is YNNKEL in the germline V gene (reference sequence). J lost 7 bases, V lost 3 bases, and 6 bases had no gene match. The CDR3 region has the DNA TGTGCCAGCAGCCAGGTGGGGACAGGGCTTGAAGCTTTCTTT. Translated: CASSQVGTGLEAFF.

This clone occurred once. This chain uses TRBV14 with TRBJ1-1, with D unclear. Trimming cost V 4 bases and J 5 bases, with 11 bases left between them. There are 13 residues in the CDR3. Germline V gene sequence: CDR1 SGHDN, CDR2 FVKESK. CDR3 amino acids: CASSRRIWTEAFF. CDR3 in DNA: TGTGCCAGCAGCCGCCGAATTTGGACTGAAGCTTTCTTT. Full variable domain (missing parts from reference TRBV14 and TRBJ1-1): EAGVTQFPSHSVIEKGQTVTLRCDPISGHDNLYWYRRVMGKEIKFLLHFVKESKQDESGMPNNRFLAERTGGTYSTLKVQPAELEDSGVYFCASSRRIWTEAFFGQGTRLTVV.

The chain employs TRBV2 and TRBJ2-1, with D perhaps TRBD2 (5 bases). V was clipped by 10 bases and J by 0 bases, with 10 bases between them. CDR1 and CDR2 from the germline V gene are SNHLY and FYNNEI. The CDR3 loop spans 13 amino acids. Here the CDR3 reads CAIPGSSYNEQFF. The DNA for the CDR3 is TGTGCCATCCCGGGGAGCTCCTACAATGAGCAGTTCTTC.

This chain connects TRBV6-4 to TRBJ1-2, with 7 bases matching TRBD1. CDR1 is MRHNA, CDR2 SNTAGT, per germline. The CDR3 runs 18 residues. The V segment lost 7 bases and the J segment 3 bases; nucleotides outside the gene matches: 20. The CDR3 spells CASTPPRRGLRKHYGYTF. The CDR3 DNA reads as TGTGCCAGCACCCCGCCGCGAAGGGGGCTCCGAAAACACTATGGCTACACCTTC.

The CDR3 nucleotides are TGTGCCACCAGCCCTACCAACAGGGATTCTGGAAACACCATATATTTT. Amino acids: CATSPTNRDSGNTIYF. The chain has TRBV15 and TRBJ1-3; the D gene is possibly TRBD1 (6 bases). The germline V gene has CDR1 LNHNV and CDR2 YYDKDF (reference sequence). The CDR3 runs to 16 residues. V lost 5 bases and J lost 1, with 15 bases in between.

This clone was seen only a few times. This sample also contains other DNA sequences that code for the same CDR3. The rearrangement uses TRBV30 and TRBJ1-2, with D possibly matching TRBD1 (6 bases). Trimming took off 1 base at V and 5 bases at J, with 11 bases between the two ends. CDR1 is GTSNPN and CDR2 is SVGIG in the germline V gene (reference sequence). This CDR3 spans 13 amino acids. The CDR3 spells CAWSAGAGYGYTF. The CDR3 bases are TGTGCCTGGAGTGCAGGGGCGGGGTATGGCTACACCTTC.

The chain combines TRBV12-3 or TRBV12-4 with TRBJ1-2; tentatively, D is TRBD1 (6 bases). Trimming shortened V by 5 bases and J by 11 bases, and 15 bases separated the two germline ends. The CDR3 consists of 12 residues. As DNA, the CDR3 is TGTGCCAGCAGTCTTGTGGGGGGCAGGTACACCTTC. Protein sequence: CASSLVGGRYTF.

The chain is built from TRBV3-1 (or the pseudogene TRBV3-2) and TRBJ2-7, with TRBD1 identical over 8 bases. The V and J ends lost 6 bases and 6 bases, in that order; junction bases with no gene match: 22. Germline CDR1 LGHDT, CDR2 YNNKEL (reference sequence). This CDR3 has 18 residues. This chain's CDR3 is CASSNKGGSGGRTSEQYF. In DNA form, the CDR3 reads TGTGCCAGCAGTAACAAAGGGGGGTCAGGGGGCAGGACGAGCGAGCAGTACTTC.

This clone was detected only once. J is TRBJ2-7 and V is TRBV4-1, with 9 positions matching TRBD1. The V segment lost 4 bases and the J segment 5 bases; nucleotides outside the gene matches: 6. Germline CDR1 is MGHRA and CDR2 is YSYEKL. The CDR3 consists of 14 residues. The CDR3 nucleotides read TGCGCCAGCAGCCGAGGACAGGGGACAAACGAGCAGTACTTC. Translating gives CASSRGQGTNEQYF.

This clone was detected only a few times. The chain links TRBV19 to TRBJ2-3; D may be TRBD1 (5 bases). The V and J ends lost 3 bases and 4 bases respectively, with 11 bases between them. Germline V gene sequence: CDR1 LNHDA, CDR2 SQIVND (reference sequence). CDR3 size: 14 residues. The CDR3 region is CASSIGREADTQYF. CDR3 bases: TGTGCCAGTAGTATCGGCAGGGAAGCAGATACGCAGTATTTT. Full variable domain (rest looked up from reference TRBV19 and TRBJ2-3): DGGITQSPKYLFRKEGQNVTLSCEQNLNHDAMYWYRQDPGQGLRLIYYSQIVNDFQKGDIAEGYSVSREKKESFPLTVTSAQKNPTAFYLCASSIGREADTQYFGPGTRLTVL.

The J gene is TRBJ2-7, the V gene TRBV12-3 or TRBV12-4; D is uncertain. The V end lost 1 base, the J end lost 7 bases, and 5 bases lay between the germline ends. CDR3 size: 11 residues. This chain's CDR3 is CASSLGMEQYF. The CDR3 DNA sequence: TGTGCCAGCAGTTTAGGAATGGAGCAGTACTTC.

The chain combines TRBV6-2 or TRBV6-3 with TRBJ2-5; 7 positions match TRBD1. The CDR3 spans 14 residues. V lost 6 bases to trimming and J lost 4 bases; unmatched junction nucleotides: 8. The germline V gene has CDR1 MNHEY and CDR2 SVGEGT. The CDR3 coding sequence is TGTGCCAGCAGACCTACAGGGGCTACAGAGACCCAGTACTTC. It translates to CASRPTGATETQYF.

The CDR3 protein is CASSPGQGEWNEQYF. The CDR3 nucleotides read TGCGCCAGCAGCCCGGGACAGGGGGAATGGAACGAGCAGTACTTC. V and J are TRBV4-1 and TRBJ2-7, with 11 bases that match TRBD1. The CDR3 runs 15 residues. Unmatched junction bases numbered 7, after V lost 4 bases and J lost 5 bases. Germline CDR1 is MGHRA and CDR2 is YSYEKL.